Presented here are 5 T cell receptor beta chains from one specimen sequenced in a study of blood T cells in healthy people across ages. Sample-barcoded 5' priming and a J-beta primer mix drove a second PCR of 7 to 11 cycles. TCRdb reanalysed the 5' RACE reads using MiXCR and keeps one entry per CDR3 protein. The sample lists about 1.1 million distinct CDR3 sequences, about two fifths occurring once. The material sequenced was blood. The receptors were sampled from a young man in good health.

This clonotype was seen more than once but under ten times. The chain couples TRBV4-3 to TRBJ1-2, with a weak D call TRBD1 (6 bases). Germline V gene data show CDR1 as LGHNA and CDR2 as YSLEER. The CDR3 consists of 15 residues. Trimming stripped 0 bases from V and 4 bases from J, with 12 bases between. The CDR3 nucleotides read TGCGCCAGCAGCCAAGATACAGGGATCGCCTATGGCTACACCTTC. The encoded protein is CASSQDTGIAYGYTF.

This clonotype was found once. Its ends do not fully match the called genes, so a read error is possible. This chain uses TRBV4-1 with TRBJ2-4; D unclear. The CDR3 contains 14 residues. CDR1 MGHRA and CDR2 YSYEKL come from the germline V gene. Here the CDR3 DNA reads TGCGCCGGCAGCCACAGTTTAGGCAAAAACATTCAGTACTTC. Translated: CAGSHSLGKNIQYF.

DNA of the CDR3: TGTGCCAGCAGCTCCCGGCAGGGGGCTCATGCAGATACGCAGTATTTT. It encodes CASSSRQGAHADTQYF. The chain employs TRBV7-8 and TRBJ2-3; 8 bases are shared with TRBD1. Germline assignment: CDR1 SGHVS and CDR2 FQNEAQ. The CDR3 length is 16 residues. Trimming took 4 bases from V and 4 from J; bases not matched to a gene: 10.

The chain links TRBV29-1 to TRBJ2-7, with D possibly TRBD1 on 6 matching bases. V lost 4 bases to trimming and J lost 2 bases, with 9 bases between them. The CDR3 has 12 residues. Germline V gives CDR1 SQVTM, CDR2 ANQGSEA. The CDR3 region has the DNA TGCAGCGTTGGACAGGTCGCCTACGAGCAGTACTTC. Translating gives CSVGQVAYEQYF.

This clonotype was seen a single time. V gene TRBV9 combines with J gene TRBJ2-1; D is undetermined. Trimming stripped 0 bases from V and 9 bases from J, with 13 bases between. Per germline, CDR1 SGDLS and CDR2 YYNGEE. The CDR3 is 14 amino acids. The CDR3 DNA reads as TGTGCCAGCAGCGTAGATGGCGGACCGGGTGAGCAGTTCTTC. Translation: CASSVDGGPGEQFF.